Reported below is one T cell receptor beta chain. Its target is unknown. The germline V gene has CDR1 LNHNV and CDR2 YYDKDF (reference sequence). Trimming cost V 0 bases and J 1 base, with 6 bases left between them. This CDR3 has 15 amino acids. The data belong to a study of siplizumab effects on memory and regulatory T cells. The table came from immunoSEQ multiplex PCR; TCRdb's copy has only in-frame clones and leaves some out. The sample yields around 120,000 clones, about 94% seen once. Study-level findings and limits: Left unconfirmed was the suppressive function of proliferating Tregs from siplizumab cultures.

This chain joins TRBV15 and TRBJ2-2, with D perhaps TRBD2 (5 bases). Sequencing was performed on non-Treg CD4+ T cells sorted from blood. This TCR derives from a human donor in good health. DNA for the CDR3: TGTGCCACCAGCAGAGAGAGGGAGAACACCGGGGAGCTGTTTTTT. It translates to CATSRERENTGELFF.